This TCR beta chain was sequenced in a study of blood T cell repertoires in COVID-19. Overall study context: Whether acute or convalescent, the COVID-19 samples came from the United States, Italy and Spain. T cells, B-cell-depleted T cells, or PBMCs supplied cDNA or gDNA.

This CDR3 has 19 amino acids. Germline CDR1 and CDR2: SGHTS and YDEGEE. The V and J ends lost 6 bases and 1 base, in that order; junction bases with no gene match: 17. Original handling: Amplification of reference gene primers was used by the study to estimate nucleated cell counts. Profiling relied on immunoSEQ multiplex PCR, and the TCRdb table lists in-frame clones only, not all of them. The DNA was the basis for D and trimming; V, J and clone size are from that table. Among about 89,000 clones listed, more than 80% were seen once. This receptor was identified in a woman of 80 years or more with acute or convalescent COVID-19. Sequencing was performed on peripheral blood. This chain uses TRBV5-8 with TRBJ1-5; the match to TRBD1 covers 9 bases. The chain's CDR3 is CASKKMHGTGTLSNQPQHF. CDR3 sequence (DNA): TGTGCCAGCAAAAAAATGCACGGGACAGGGACCCTAAGCAATCAGCCCCAGCATTTT.